The clone carrying this T cell receptor beta chain was counted between two and nine times. The source of the sample is a study of T cell changes during pregnancy in multiple sclerosis. Profiled with immunoSEQ multiplex PCR; TCRdb holds only in-frame clones, not every one. The table includes tens of thousands of clones, roughly nine tenths detected once. From germline, CDR1 is SNHLY and CDR2 FYNNEI. There are 13 residues in the CDR3. Trimming took 6 bases from V and 6 from J; bases not matched to a gene: 5. This sample comprised CD4+ T cells from peripheral blood mononuclear cells, obtained after pregnancy. This chain uses TRBV2 with TRBJ2-7; 10 bases are a match to TRBD1. The TCR was taken from a female donor with multiple sclerosis, enrolled in a pregnancy study. The CDR3, as DNA: TGTGCCAGCAGCGCCAGGACAGGGGGCGAGCAGTACTTC. Amino acid sequence: CASSARTGGEQYF.